This TCR beta chain was found in a study of blood T cell repertoires in COVID-19. Study-level information: Sites across the United States, Italy and Spain contributed samples from acute and convalescent COVID-19.

TCRdb's table, derived via immunoSEQ multiplex PCR, lists solely in-frame clones and lacks some. The table shows roughly 400,000 clones, with around 91% occurring only once. The CDR3 length is 13 residues. V lost 6 bases to trimming and J lost 4 bases, with 12 bases between them. Germline V gene data show CDR1 as KGHSH and CDR2 as LQKENI. The age range of participants was about 18 to 89 years, with residence in some 25 US areas. Participants reported their clinical history, and cohort assignment relied on those reports. Before being deemed recovered, Cohort 3 donors had two negative PCRs, clearance, or symptom resolution.

The receptor comes from a man aged 18 to 29 who had recovered from COVID-19. The chain recombines TRBV18 with TRBJ1-1; perhaps TRBD1 as D (5 bases). Sequencing was carried out using PBMCs or T cells enriched from blood (not recorded which). The CDR3 nucleotides are TGTGCCAGCTCTGCTGGGGCCCTCACTGAAGCTTTCTTT. The encoded protein is CASSAGALTEAFF.